This note documents a single T cell receptor (beta chain) sequence. TCRdb reprocessed the 5' RACE reads and stores each CDR3 protein as one record, lacking DNA. The table for this sample gives roughly 320,000 distinct CDR3 sequences. This sample is drawn from a study of monozygotic twins with inflammatory bowel disease. The germline V gene has CDR1 KGHSH and CDR2 LQKENI. There are 15 residues in the CDR3. The clonotype originates from a human donor with ulcerative colitis or Crohn's disease, or a healthy co-twin of an affected twin (not recorded which). The sample was blood. The gene calls are TRBV18 and TRBJ2-7. CDR3 amino acids: CASSPGTGVSYEQYF.